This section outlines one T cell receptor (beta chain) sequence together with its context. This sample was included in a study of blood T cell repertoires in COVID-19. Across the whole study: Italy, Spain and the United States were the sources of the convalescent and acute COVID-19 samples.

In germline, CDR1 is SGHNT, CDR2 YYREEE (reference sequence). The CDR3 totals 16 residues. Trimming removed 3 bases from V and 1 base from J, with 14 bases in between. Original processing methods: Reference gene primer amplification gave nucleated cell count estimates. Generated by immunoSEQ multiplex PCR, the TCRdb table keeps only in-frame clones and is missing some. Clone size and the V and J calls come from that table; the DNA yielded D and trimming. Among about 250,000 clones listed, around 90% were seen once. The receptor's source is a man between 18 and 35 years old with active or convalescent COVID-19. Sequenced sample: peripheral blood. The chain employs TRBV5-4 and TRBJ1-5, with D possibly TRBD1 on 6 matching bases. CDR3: CASSWGGGGSNQPQHF. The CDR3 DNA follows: TGTGCCAGCAGCTGGGGGGGCGGTGGGAGCAATCAGCCCCAGCATTTT.